One and the same sample provided the 28 T cell receptor beta chains below, sequenced in a study of cytomegalovirus exposure and HLA in healthy donors. 13 Jbeta primers and 60 Vbeta primers were used for the PCR. The assay was immunoSEQ multiplex PCR, and TCRdb's table has in-frame clones only and misses some. This sample has roughly 180,000 clones, with roughly three quarters found just once. The source material was PBMCs. The receptors come from a male donor in good health and CMV-seronegative.

This clone was recorded a few times. The rearrangement links TRBV27 to TRBJ2-1; 10 bases fit TRBD1. The junction had 4 bases not matched to a gene; V was cut back by 7 bases and J by 4 bases. CDR1 and CDR2 from the germline V gene are MNHEY and SMNVEV (reference sequence). This CDR3 comprises 14 residues. CDR3 sequence (DNA): TGTGCCAGCACACCGGGACAGGGGTACAATGAGCAGTTCTTC. Protein product: CASTPGQGYNEQFF.

V is TRBV7-9 and J is TRBJ2-3; D possibly corresponds to TRBD2 (5 bases). The CDR3 length is 12 residues. Germline loops: CDR1 SEHNR, CDR2 FQNEAQ (reference sequence). The V end lost 5 bases, the J end lost 6 bases, and 9 bases lay between the germline ends. This chain's CDR3 is CASSPWEDTQYF. For the CDR3, the DNA is TGTGCCAGCAGCCCATGGGAGGATACGCAGTATTTT.

V is TRBV30 and J is TRBJ1-5; D may be TRBD1 (6 bases). This CDR3 region has 15 residues. CDR1 GTSNPN and CDR2 SVGIG come from the germline V gene (reference sequence). V lost 4 bases to trimming and J lost 6 bases, with 19 bases between them. For the CDR3, the DNA is TGTGCCTGGAATAAAGGGGGTTTTAGGGCTCAGCCCCAGCATTTT. Translating gives CAWNKGGFRAQPQHF.

This chain connects TRBV19 to TRBJ1-2, with 10 bases fitting TRBD1. The CDR3 is 14 residues long. The V and J ends lost 4 bases and 6 bases, in that order; junction bases with no gene match: 5. Germline loops: CDR1 LNHDA, CDR2 SQIVND (reference sequence). The CDR3, as DNA: TGTGCCAGTAGTAAGGGACAGGGGAGAGATGGCTACACCTTC. Translating gives CASSKGQGRDGYTF. The complete variable domain, with remaining parts taken from reference TRBV19 and TRBJ1-2, reads DGGITQSPKYLFRKEGQNVTLSCEQNLNHDAMYWYRQDPGQGLRLIYYSQIVNDFQKGDIAEGYSVSREKKESFPLTVTSAQKNPTAFYLCASSKGQGRDGYTFGSGTRLTVV.

V and J are TRBV4-1 and TRBJ1-3, with 7 bases aligning to TRBD1. CDR3 length: 16 amino acids. Germline CDR1 is MGHRA and CDR2 is YSYEKL. The V gene end was trimmed by 4 bases and the J gene end by 0 bases; junction bases not matched to a gene: 6. As DNA, the CDR3 is TGCGCCAGCAGCCCGACAGGGTCCTCCTCTGGAAACACCATATATTTT. It translates to CASSPTGSSSGNTIYF.

The rearrangement links TRBV30 to TRBJ2-3, with D tentatively TRBD2 (6 bases). The ends were cut back, 0 bases at V and 6 bases at J, with 25 bases in the middle. Germline V gene lookup returns CDR1 GTSNPN and CDR2 SVGIG (reference sequence). The CDR3 spans 18 residues. The CDR3 DNA sequence: TGTGCCTGGAGTGTACAAAGAGCGGGTGGGCGGAGAGCGGATACGCAGTATTTT. Its protein product is CAWSVQRAGGRRADTQYF.

This clone showed up just a few times. CDR3 sequence: CAWTQDATEAFF. CDR3 bases: TGTGCCTGGACCCAGGATGCCACGGAAGCTTTCTTT. V gene TRBV30 combines with J gene TRBJ1-1; no clear D. Trimming cost V 4 bases and J 8 bases, with 14 bases left between them. The CDR3 has 12 residues. Germline CDR1 reads GTSNPN; CDR2 reads SVGIG (reference sequence).

The chain uses TRBV30 and TRBJ1-1; D remains unclear. CDR1 is GTSNPN and CDR2 is SVGIG in the germline V gene (reference sequence). The length of the CDR3 is 12 residues. The V gene lost 3 bases and the J gene lost 1 base, with 6 bases spanning the gap. The CDR3 DNA reads TGTGCCTGGAGCCATCCGAACACTGAAGCTTTCTTT. Its translation: CAWSHPNTEAFF.

The chain combines TRBV30 with TRBJ1-1; D is unclear. CDR1 and CDR2 from the germline V gene are GTSNPN and SVGIG (reference sequence). The CDR3 loop spans 13 amino acids. V was pared by 5 bases and J by 1 base, with 11 bases between. The DNA of the CDR3 is TGTGCCTGGGAGGGCCAGAGGAACACTGAAGCTTTCTTT. This translates into CAWEGQRNTEAFF.

This clone was picked up a small number of times. The same CDR3 can be traced to other DNA sequences in this sample. J is TRBJ1-5 and V is TRBV30; D gene ambiguous. The ends were cut back, 0 bases at V and 2 bases at J, with 5 bases in the middle. Per the germline V gene, CDR1 is GTSNPN and CDR2 is SVGIG (reference sequence). This CDR3 contains 13 residues. CDR3 in DNA: TGTGCCTGGAGTGTGCGGGGCAATCAGCCCCAGCATTTT. This translates into CAWSVRGNQPQHF.

In this sample, this clone turned up once. The CDR3 spells CASKSERGGLGRTEAFF. DNA for the CDR3: TGTGCCAGTAAAAGCGAAAGAGGGGGCCTCGGTCGCACTGAAGCTTTCTTT. This rearrangement joins TRBV19 to TRBJ1-1; TRBD1 matches 7 bases. Unmatched junction bases numbered 18, after V lost 7 bases and J lost 4 bases. CDR1 is LNHDA and CDR2 is SQIVND in the germline V gene (reference sequence). This CDR3 region has 17 residues.

This rearrangement joins TRBV9 to TRBJ2-7, with D possibly TRBD1 on 6 matching bases. Germline CDR1 SGDLS, CDR2 YYNGEE. Trimming removed 2 bases from V and 0 bases from J, with 12 bases in between. The CDR3 length is 15 residues. CDR3 region: CASSVRDIHSYEQYF. The CDR3 region has the DNA TGTGCCAGCAGCGTCCGGGACATCCACTCCTACGAGCAGTACTTC.

The chain combines TRBV2 with TRBJ1-5, with 11 nucleotides matching TRBD1. The CDR3 totals 14 residues. Per germline, CDR1 SNHLY and CDR2 FYNNEI. Losses at the gene ends were 8 bases for V and 6 bases for J; bases not matched to a gene: 6. CDR3 in DNA: TGTGCCAGCGAGGAAGGGACAGGGGGTCAGCCCCAGCATTTT. This translates into CASEEGTGGQPQHF.

In its sample, this clone was seen once. The chain recombines TRBV28 with TRBJ1-5; no definite D call. The V gene lost 3 bases and the J gene lost 6 bases, with 9 bases spanning the gap. Per germline, CDR1 MDHEN and CDR2 SYDVKM. This CDR3 has 13 amino acids. The CDR3 DNA reads TGTGCCAGCAGTTTGGATTCGGGTCAGCCCCAGCATTTT. This sequence encodes CASSLDSGQPQHF.

In this sample, this clone turned up once. J is TRBJ1-4 and V is TRBV19, with 7 positions matching TRBD1. Germline assignment: CDR1 LNHDA and CDR2 SQIVND (reference sequence). Trimming removed 5 bases from V and 6 bases from J; junction bases left unmatched: 18. CDR3 length: 18 residues. Here the CDR3 DNA reads TGTGCCAGTAGTTTTGCTCTGACCCGGGACAGCTTACATGAAAAACTGTTTTTT. Its protein product is CASSFALTRDSLHEKLFF.

The chain couples TRBV6-5 to TRBJ1-5; D not certain. The CDR3 sequence is 15 residues long. Germline V gene sequence: CDR1 MNHEY, CDR2 SVGAGI. V was cut by 6 bases and J by 0 bases, with 12 bases left in between. The CDR3 reads CASSATANSNQPQHF. The CDR3 DNA sequence: TGTGCCAGCAGCGCCACAGCTAATAGCAATCAGCCCCAGCATTTT.

V and J are TRBV9 and TRBJ2-5, with TRBD2 identical over 10 bases. The CDR3 contains 16 residues. CDR1 is SGDLS, CDR2 YYNGEE, per germline. With 0 bases clipped from V and 5 bases from J, the junction kept 7 bases outside the gene matches. Here the CDR3 reads CASSVGNSGRLETQYF. The CDR3 bases are TGTGCCAGCAGCGTAGGGAATAGCGGGAGGTTGGAGACCCAGTACTTC.

The chain links TRBV6-6 to TRBJ2-7, with TRBD1 identical over 8 bases. The CDR3 sequence is 15 residues long. The V and J ends lost 5 bases and 2 bases, in that order; junction bases with no gene match: 8. The germline CDR1 and CDR2 sequences are MNHNY and SVGAGI (reference sequence). The CDR3 DNA sequence: TGTGCCAGCAGTCGTCGGACAGGGCAACCCTACGAGCAGTACTTC. It yields the protein CASSRRTGQPYEQYF.

The rearrangement joins TRBV6-1 to TRBJ1-5; maybe TRBD1 (5 bases). Trimming removed 7 bases from V and 3 bases from J, with 10 bases in between. The germline CDR1 and CDR2 sequences are MNHNS and SASEGT. CDR3 length: 13 amino acids. CDR3 loop: CASNRQNNQPQHF. CDR3 coding DNA: TGTGCCAGCAATCGACAGAACAATCAGCCCCAGCATTTT.

The rearrangement links TRBV10-3 to TRBJ1-1; D unclear. V was pared by 2 bases and J by 4 bases, with 8 bases between. The germline V gene has CDR1 ENHRY and CDR2 SYGVKD. There are 13 residues in the CDR3. For the CDR3, the DNA is TGTGCCATCAGTGAGGTTTACGGCACTGAAGCTTTCTTT. Translation: CAISEVYGTEAFF.

This clone was observed a handful of times. The chain has TRBV28 and TRBJ1-2; possibly TRBD1 for D (5 bases). CDR1 and CDR2 (germline): MDHEN, SYDVKM. Trimming took off 1 base at V and 3 bases at J, with 15 bases between the two ends. The CDR3 spans 16 residues. CDR3: CASSLLVVPTDYGYTF. CDR3 nucleotides: TGTGCCAGCAGTTTATTGGTCGTCCCGACAGACTATGGCTACACCTTC.

This chain connects TRBV27 to TRBJ2-7; TRBD1 is a possible D gene (6 bases). Germline V gene lookup returns CDR1 MNHEY and CDR2 SMNVEV (reference sequence). Trimming took 6 bases from V and 5 from J, leaving 20 bases between them. This CDR3 contains 15 residues. In DNA, the CDR3 is TGTGCCAGCAGGGCCCCCGGGCAGGGGACCCACGAGCAGTACTTC. This encodes CASRAPGQGTHEQYF.

The chain carries TRBV11-2 and TRBJ1-5; 7 bases agree with TRBD1. The germline CDR1 and CDR2 sequences are SGHAT and FQNNGV. Trimming took 1 base from V and 6 from J; bases not matched to a gene: 0. The CDR3 loop spans 13 amino acids. CDR3 sequence: CASSLGTGQPQHF. The CDR3 DNA sequence: TGTGCCAGCAGCTTAGGGACAGGTCAGCCCCAGCATTTT.

The chain is built from TRBV19 and TRBJ2-7; D is unclear. Per the germline V gene, CDR1 is LNHDA and CDR2 is SQIVND (reference sequence). V was clipped by 1 base and J by 0 bases, with 7 bases between them. This CDR3 comprises 14 residues. The CDR3 here is CASSIVAGSYEQYF. Here the CDR3 DNA reads TGTGCCAGTAGTATAGTCGCCGGCTCCTACGAGCAGTACTTC. Full variable domain (remainder filled in from reference TRBV19 and TRBJ2-7): DGGITQSPKYLFRKEGQNVTLSCEQNLNHDAMYWYRQDPGQGLRLIYYSQIVNDFQKGDIAEGYSVSREKKESFPLTVTSAQKNPTAFYLCASSIVAGSYEQYFGPGTRLTVT.

This clone was recorded once. The chain joins TRBV7-3 to TRBJ2-1, with D perhaps matching TRBD1 (6 bases). The V end was cut by 4 bases, the J end by 10 bases, with 20 bases between. CDR3 length: 15 residues. Germline V gene lookup returns CDR1 SGHTA and CDR2 FQGTGA. CDR3 protein: CASSSLDGGGREQFF. CDR3 in DNA: TGTGCCAGCAGCTCCCTAGATGGGGGCGGAAGGGAGCAGTTCTTC.

V and J are TRBV5-6 and TRBJ2-3, with 12 bases lining up with TRBD2. This CDR3 spans 18 amino acids. CDR1 and CDR2 (germline): SGHDT, YYEEEE. J was trimmed by 4 bases and V by 0 bases; bases with no gene match: 9. The DNA for the CDR3 is TGTGCCAGCAGCTTGGGTTCTAGCGGGAGGGCCCTGGCAGATACGCAGTATTTT. The encoded protein is CASSLGSSGRALADTQYF.

This chain uses TRBV7-2 with TRBJ2-3; 10 bases align to TRBD2. The CDR3 is 15 amino acids. The germline CDR1 and CDR2 sequences are SGHTA and FQGNSA. The trim removed 5 bases at V and 9 bases at J, leaving 11 bases unmatched. DNA for the CDR3: TGTGCCAGCAGCCCCATTCAGCGGGAGGGGGGGACGCAGTATTTT. This sequence encodes CASSPIQREGGTQYF.

This clone was detected a few times. This chain connects TRBV15 to TRBJ1-5; D possibly corresponds to TRBD1 (6 bases). Trimming left V 5 bases short and J 3 bases short, with 17 bases between. CDR3 length: 16 amino acids. Germline V gives CDR1 LNHNV, CDR2 YYDKDF (reference sequence). CDR3: CATSEGKNRVNQPQHF. The CDR3 DNA is TGTGCCACCAGCGAGGGGAAGAACAGGGTCAATCAGCCCCAGCATTTT.